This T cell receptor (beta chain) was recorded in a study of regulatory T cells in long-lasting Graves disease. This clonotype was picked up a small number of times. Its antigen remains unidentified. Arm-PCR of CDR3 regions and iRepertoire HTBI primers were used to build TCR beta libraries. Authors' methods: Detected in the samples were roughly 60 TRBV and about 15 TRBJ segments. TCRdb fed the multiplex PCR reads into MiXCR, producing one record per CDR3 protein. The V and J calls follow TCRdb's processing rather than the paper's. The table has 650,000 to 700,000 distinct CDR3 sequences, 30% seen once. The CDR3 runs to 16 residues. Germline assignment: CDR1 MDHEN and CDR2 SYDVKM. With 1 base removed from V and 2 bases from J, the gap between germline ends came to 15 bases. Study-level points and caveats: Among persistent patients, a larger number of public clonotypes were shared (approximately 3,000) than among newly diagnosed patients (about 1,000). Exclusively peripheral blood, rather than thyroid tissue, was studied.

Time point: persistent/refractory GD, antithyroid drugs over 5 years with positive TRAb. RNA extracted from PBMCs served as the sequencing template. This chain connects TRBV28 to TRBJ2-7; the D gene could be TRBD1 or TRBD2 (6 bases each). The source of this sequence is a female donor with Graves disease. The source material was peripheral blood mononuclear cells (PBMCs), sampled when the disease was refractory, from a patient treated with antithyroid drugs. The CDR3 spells CASSLFMGGSPYEQYF. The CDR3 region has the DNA TGTGCCAGCAGTTTATTTATGGGGGGCTCCCCCTACGAGCAGTACTTC.